These T cell receptor beta chains were read from a single sample in a study of T cell responses to AZD1222 COVID-19 vaccine. Some clones are missing from TCRdb's copy, which holds only in-frame ones; the method was immunoSEQ multiplex PCR. The repertoire includes about 120,000 clones, 75% to 90% of them detected once, and about 2.4% sits in the top ten. The sample in question was peripheral blood, obtained on day 0 of AZD1222 vaccination. Receptors originate from an adult in good health. The CDR3 runs from the conserved cysteine through the conserved F or W. D genes are given only for firm matches. Clone size appears in some rows only: once, few, many, or a class for an expanded clone.

j_call clone_size v_call d_call cdr3_nt cdr3_aa
TRBJ2-7 - TRBV10-2 - TGCGCCAGCAGTGAAATAGGCGAGCAGTACTTC CASSEIGEQYF
TRBJ2-3 - TRBV7-9 - TGTGCCAGCAGTCAAATGCTCACAGATACGCAGTATTTT CASSQMLTDTQYF
TRBJ1-1 - TRBV9 - TGTGCCAGCAGCGTAGCCCCACCGGGACCCAACACTGAAGCTTTCTTT CASSVAPPGPNTEAFF
TRBJ2-3 - TRBV18 - TGTGCCAGCTCACCGTTAGACACAGATACGCAGTATTTT CASSPLDTDTQYF
TRBJ1-4 - TRBV5-1 TRBD1 TGCGCCAGCAGTATGCAGGGGGCGCTTGCTAATGAAAAACTGTTTTTT CASSMQGALANEKLFF
TRBJ2-2 - TRBV7-3 - TGTGCCAGCAGCGTCCTAGCAGGCGGAAACACCGGGGAGCTGTTTTTT CASSVLAGGNTGELFF
TRBJ1-1 - TRBV15 - TGTGCCACCAGCAGAGATCGTGGGCAGTTTGAAGCTTTCTTT CATSRDRGQFEAFF
TRBJ2-3 - TRBV12-5 TRBD2 TGTGCTAGTGGGTCTAGCGGAGCTAGCACAGATACGCAGTATTTT CASGSSGASTDTQYF
TRBJ2-7 - TRBV28 - TGTGCCAGCAGGGACCGACTCAACGAGCAGTACTTC CASRDRLNEQYF
TRBJ2-1 - TRBV7-3 TRBD2 TGTGCCAGCAGCTCCCGACTAGCGGGGCGGATCAATGAGCAGTTCTTC CASSSRLAGRINEQFF
TRBJ1-3 - TRBV7-9 - TGTGCCAGCAGCTTAGTTCAAAGGTCCCGGCATCAAGGAAACACCATATATTTT CASSLVQRSRHQGNTIYF
TRBJ1-2 - TRBV5-1 - TGCGCCAGCAGCGTCCCGGGGGGGTCCAGTGGCTACACCTTC CASSVPGGSSGYTF
TRBJ1-2 - TRBV5-1 TRBD1 TGCGCCAGCAGCTTGGGACAGGGAGGCTATGGCTACACCTTC CASSLGQGGYGYTF
TRBJ2-7 - TRBV5-4 TRBD1 TGTGCCAGCAGCTCCCCCCGGACAGGGGTCTACGAGCAGTACTTC CASSSPRTGVYEQYF
TRBJ2-2 - TRBV19 - TGTGCCAGTAGCCGCCCCCTCGAAGGCAAACACGCGAACACCGGGGAGCTGTTTTTT CASSRPLEGKHANTGELFF
TRBJ1-2 - TRBV5-5 TRBD1 TGTGCCAGCAGCCCACAGGGGACTGGCGGCTACACCTTC CASSPQGTGGYTF
TRBJ1-2 once TRBV6-5 - TGTGCCAGCAGTTCGTTGAGTGGAGGCTACACCTTC CASSSLSGGYTF
TRBJ2-7 - TRBV27 - TGTGCCAGCGGGGTTACAGCCTACGAGCAGTACTTC CASGVTAYEQYF
TRBJ1-1 - TRBV7-9 - TGTGCCAGCAGGGGGAACGTTGAAGCTTTCTTT CASRGNVEAFF
TRBJ1-1 - TRBV2 TRBD1 TGTGCCAGCAGTGAGCAGGGGGTAGGAACTGAAGCTTTCTTT CASSEQGVGTEAFF
TRBJ2-3 once TRBV5-5 - TGTGCCAGCAGCTTAGGGGTGCCTCCAGATACGCAGTATTTT CASSLGVPPDTQYF